The rows below give T cell receptor beta chains drawn from one sample of a study of T cell clonotyping in hematopoietic cell transplantation. Using immunoSEQ multiplex PCR, the repertoire was profiled, and TCRdb retains in-frame clones only, with some absent. The data contain about 17,000 clones, more than 75% of them singletons. Sample: PBMCs, taken 100 days after allogeneic stem cell transplant. The receptors originated from a male patient between 55 and 70 years old who had an allogeneic stem cell transplant from a related donor, so the T cells may come from the graft donor. Some clones in this sample may be carry-over from other donors' samples. Each CDR3 is given with its conserved first and last residue. Fields, in order: J gene, D gene, V gene, clone size, CDR3 DNA, CDR3 protein. D genes are given only for firm matches. Not all rows give a size; the values are once, few, many and, for expanded clones, a class.

j_gene: TRBJ2-1; d_gene: TRBD2; v_gene: TRBV9; abundance: .; CDR3nt: TGTGCCAGCAGCGTAGAACTAGCCGGGAGGGGTGAGCAGTTCTTC; CDR3aa: CASSVELAGRGEQFF
j_gene: TRBJ2-1; d_gene: .; v_gene: TRBV5-1; abundance: .; CDR3nt: TGCGCCAGCAGCTTGTCAGGGGTGAGTGAGCAGTTCTTC; CDR3aa: CASSLSGVSEQFF
j_gene: TRBJ2-7; d_gene: TRBD1; v_gene: TRBV19; abundance: .; CDR3nt: TGTGCCAGTAGTACCATGACAGGGAGCTACGAGCAGTACTTC; CDR3aa: CASSTMTGSYEQYF
j_gene: TRBJ1-6; d_gene: .; v_gene: TRBV11-3; abundance: .; CDR3nt: TGTGCCAGCAGCTACAGAAATTCACCCCTCCACTTT; CDR3aa: CASSYRNSPLHF
j_gene: TRBJ1-5; d_gene: TRBD1; v_gene: TRBV6-6; abundance: .; CDR3nt: TGTGCCAGCAGTTACCCGGGACAGACATATCAGCCCCAGCATTTT; CDR3aa: CASSYPGQTYQPQHF
j_gene: TRBJ2-7; d_gene: TRBD1; v_gene: TRBV6-5; abundance: .; CDR3nt: TGTGCCAGCAGTACGGGGGACAGGGGTTACGAGCAGTACTTC; CDR3aa: CASSTGDRGYEQYF
j_gene: TRBJ1-6; d_gene: .; v_gene: TRBV11-1; abundance: .; CDR3nt: TGTGCCAGCAGCCACGGGACGCCGATAAGTACACCCCTCCACTTT; CDR3aa: CASSHGTPISTPLHF
j_gene: TRBJ2-5; d_gene: .; v_gene: TRBV28; abundance: .; CDR3nt: TGTGCCAGCAGCCCCCTGGGGCAGCAAGAGACCCAGTACTTC; CDR3aa: CASSPLGQQETQYF
j_gene: TRBJ2-3; d_gene: TRBD2; v_gene: TRBV7-8; abundance: .; CDR3nt: TGTGCCAGCAGCTTAGTGGGACTAGCGGGGGGGGTCACGGATACGCAGTATTTT; CDR3aa: CASSLVGLAGGVTDTQYF
j_gene: TRBJ1-6; d_gene: TRBD1; v_gene: TRBV4-1; abundance: few; CDR3nt: TGCGCCAGCAGCCACCTACAGGGGGCATATAATTCACCCCTCCACTTT; CDR3aa: CASSHLQGAYNSPLHF
j_gene: TRBJ1-6; d_gene: TRBD1; v_gene: TRBV6-5; abundance: .; CDR3nt: TGTGCCAGCAGACCGACAGGGGGTGATGGATCACCCCTCCACTTT; CDR3aa: CASRPTGGDGSPLHF
j_gene: TRBJ1-1; d_gene: TRBD1; v_gene: TRBV28; abundance: .; CDR3nt: TGTGCCAGCAGCCCGACAGGGGGCAACACTGAAGCTTTCTTT; CDR3aa: CASSPTGGNTEAFF
j_gene: TRBJ2-3; d_gene: .; v_gene: TRBV7-9; abundance: .; CDR3nt: TGTGCCAGCAGCTTACCCCGCGTGGGTGATACGCAGTATTTT; CDR3aa: CASSLPRVGDTQYF
j_gene: TRBJ2-7; d_gene: TRBD2; v_gene: TRBV20-1; abundance: .; CDR3nt: TGCAGTGCTGCGGGAGCCTACGAGCAGTACTTC; CDR3aa: CSAAGAYEQYF
j_gene: TRBJ2-2; d_gene: .; v_gene: TRBV4-3; abundance: .; CDR3nt: TGCGCCAGCAGCCAAGATCTGGCCAGGGCAAAGGGGGGGGAGCTGTTTTTT; CDR3aa: CASSQDLARAKGGELFF
j_gene: TRBJ1-1; d_gene: .; v_gene: TRBV11-3; abundance: .; CDR3nt: TGTGCCAGCAGCTTAGGGGGCCAGAACACTGAAGCTTTCTTT; CDR3aa: CASSLGGQNTEAFF
j_gene: TRBJ2-5; d_gene: TRBD1; v_gene: TRBV19; abundance: .; CDR3nt: TGTGCCAGTGGCCAACAGGGGAAGGGGCCGGAGACCCAGTACTTC; CDR3aa: CASGQQGKGPETQYF
j_gene: TRBJ2-3; d_gene: TRBD2; v_gene: TRBV7-2; abundance: .; CDR3nt: TGTGCCAGCAGCTTATCAACTAGCGGGGGCACAGATACGCAGTATTTT; CDR3aa: CASSLSTSGGTDTQYF